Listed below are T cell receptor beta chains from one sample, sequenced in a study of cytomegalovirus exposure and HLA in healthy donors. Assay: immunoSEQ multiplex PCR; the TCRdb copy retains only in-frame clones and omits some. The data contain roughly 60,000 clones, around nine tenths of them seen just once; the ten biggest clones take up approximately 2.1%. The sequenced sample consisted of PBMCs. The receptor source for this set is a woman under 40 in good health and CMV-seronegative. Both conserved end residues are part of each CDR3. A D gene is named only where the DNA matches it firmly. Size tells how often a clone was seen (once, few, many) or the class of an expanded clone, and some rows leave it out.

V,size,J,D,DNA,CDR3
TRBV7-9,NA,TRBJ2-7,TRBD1,TGTGCCAGCAGTTCGGACAGGGGTGCCGAGCAGTACTTC,CASSSDRGAEQYF
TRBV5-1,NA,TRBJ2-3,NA,TGCGCCAGCAGCTCGGGCCAGCGGGCCACAGATACGCAGTATTTT,CASSSGQRATDTQYF
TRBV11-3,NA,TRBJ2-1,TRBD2,TGTGCCAGCAGCTCCCCTAGCGGGAGGGCCCCAGATTTGGATGAGCAGTTCTTC,CASSSPSGRAPDLDEQFF
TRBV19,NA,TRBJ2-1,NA,TGTGCCAGTAGTATAGGGGCCCCAAATGAGCAGTTCTTC,CASSIGAPNEQFF
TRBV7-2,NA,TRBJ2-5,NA,TGTGCCAGCAGCTTAGAAGCAGGCTATTTAGAGACCCAGTACTTC,CASSLEAGYLETQYF
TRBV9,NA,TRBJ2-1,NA,TGTGCCAGCAGCGCTCTTGGGGAGTGGTACAATGAGCAGTTCTTC,CASSALGEWYNEQFF
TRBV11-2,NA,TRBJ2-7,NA,TGTGCCAGCAGCTTAAGAGGTGCCTTCTTGGAAGGGCAGTACTTC,CASSLRGAFLEGQYF
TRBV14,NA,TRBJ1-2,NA,TGTGCCAGCAGCCAAGATACCCAGGGATATGGCTACACCTTC,CASSQDTQGYGYTF
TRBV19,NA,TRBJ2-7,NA,TGTGCCAGTAGGGATGCTAGTCACGAGCAGTACTTC,CASRDASHEQYF
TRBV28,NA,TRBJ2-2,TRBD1,TGTGCCAGCAGTTTAATGGACAGGGAAACCGGGGAGCTGTTTTTT,CASSLMDRETGELFF
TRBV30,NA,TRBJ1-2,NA,TGTGCCTGGAGTGCCCCAGGGCAAAACTATGGCTACACCTTC,CAWSAPGQNYGYTF
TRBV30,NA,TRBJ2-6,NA,TGTGCCTGGTCTCCGGGACACTCCTCTGGGGCCAACGTCCTGACTTTC,CAWSPGHSSGANVLTF
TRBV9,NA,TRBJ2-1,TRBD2,TGTGCCAGCAGCTCGCGACTAGCGGGAGTAAACAATGAGCAGTTCTTC,CASSSRLAGVNNEQFF
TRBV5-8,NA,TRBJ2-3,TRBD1,TGTGCCAGCAGCAATCTACAGGGGGTTAGCACAGATACGCAGTATTTT,CASSNLQGVSTDTQYF
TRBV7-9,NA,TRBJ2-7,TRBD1,TGTGCCAGCAAGGGACAGGCCGACTCCTACGAGCAGTACTTC,CASKGQADSYEQYF
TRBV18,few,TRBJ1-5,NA,TGTGCCAGCTCCCCCCGACAGACTAATCAGCCCCAGCATTTT,CASSPRQTNQPQHF
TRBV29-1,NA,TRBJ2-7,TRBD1,TGCAGCGTTGAACGACAGGGCGCTCGCGAGCAGTACTTC,CSVERQGAREQYF
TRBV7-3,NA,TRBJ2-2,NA,TGTGCCAGCAGCTTAAACGGGCCGGGGGACACCGGGGAGCTGTTTTTT,CASSLNGPGDTGELFF
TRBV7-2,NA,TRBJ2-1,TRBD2,TGTGCCAGCAAGGGGACTAGCGGGACCAATGAGCAGTTCTTC,CASKGTSGTNEQFF
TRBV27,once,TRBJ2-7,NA,TGTGCCAGCAGCCCGGGGGAGACGGACTTTTACTTC,CASSPGETDFYF
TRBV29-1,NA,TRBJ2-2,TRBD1,TGCAGCGGGCGTAGGGACAGAAACACCGGGGAGCTGTTTTTT,CSGRRDRNTGELFF
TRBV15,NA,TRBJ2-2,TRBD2,TGTGCCACCAGCAGAGGGACGGGACTAGCGGGTTTGGCAGACACCGGGGAGCTGTTTTTT,CATSRGTGLAGLADTGELFF
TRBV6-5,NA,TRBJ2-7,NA,TGTGCCAGCACCGGGCGGGTCCCCCACGAGCAGTACTTC,CASTGRVPHEQYF
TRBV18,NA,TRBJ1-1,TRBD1,TGTGCCAGCTCACCCCGACAGGGGGAGAACACTGAAGCTTTCTTT,CASSPRQGENTEAFF
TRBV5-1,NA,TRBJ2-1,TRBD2,TGCGCCAGCAGCTTGGGCGGGACTAGCGCTGGTGTGGATGAGCAGTTCTTC,CASSLGGTSAGVDEQFF
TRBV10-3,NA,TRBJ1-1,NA,TGTGCCATCAGTGATTATGAGGGGAACACTGAAGCTTTCTTT,CAISDYEGNTEAFF
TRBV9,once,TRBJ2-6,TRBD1,TGTGCCAGCAGCGTGGCCCCAGGGGGCAACATCGGGGCCAACGTCCTGACTTTC,CASSVAPGGNIGANVLTF
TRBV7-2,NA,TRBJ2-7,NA,TGTGCCAGCAGCCTACTAAATAGTCAGGGCGAGCAGTACTTC,CASSLLNSQGEQYF
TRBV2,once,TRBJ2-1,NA,TGTGCCAGCAGTGAATTAGGGCTAGCAGAGTACAATGAGCAGTTCTTC,CASSELGLAEYNEQFF
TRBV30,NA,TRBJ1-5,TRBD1,TGTGCCTGGAGATTGGGGACAGGGGGGAATCAGCCCCAGCATTTT,CAWRLGTGGNQPQHF
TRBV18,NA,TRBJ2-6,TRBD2,TGTGCCAGCTCACCACCGACTAGCGGGAGGTATGGGGCCAACGTCCTGACTTTC,CASSPPTSGRYGANVLTF
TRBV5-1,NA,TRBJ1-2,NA,TGCGCCAGCAGCTTGGCAGCGGGGGGCGACTATGGCTACACCTTC,CASSLAAGGDYGYTF
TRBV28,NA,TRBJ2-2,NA,TGTGCCAGCAGTCTGACCCTCGGGACACCTGGTTCGGGGGAGCTGTTTTTT,CASSLTLGTPGSGELFF
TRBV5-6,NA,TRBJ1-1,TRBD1,TGTGCCAGCACCGATGGACAGGAAGGTACTGAAGCTTTCTTT,CASTDGQEGTEAFF
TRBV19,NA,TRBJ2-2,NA,TGTGCCAGTATTCAGGGAAGCAACACCGGGGAGCTGTTTTTT,CASIQGSNTGELFF
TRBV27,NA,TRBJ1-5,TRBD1,TGTGCCAGCAGAGAGACGACAGGGGGATGGAATCAGCCCCAGCATTTT,CASRETTGGWNQPQHF
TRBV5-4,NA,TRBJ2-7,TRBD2,TGTGCCAGCAGCGACGGGACTAGCGGGGATTCCTACGAGCAGTACTTC,CASSDGTSGDSYEQYF
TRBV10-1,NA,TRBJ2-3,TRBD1,TGCGCCAGCAGCGCGACAGGGCTAGGGGCAGATACGCAGTATTTT,CASSATGLGADTQYF
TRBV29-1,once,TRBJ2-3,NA,TGCAGCGTTGAAAAGGGGCCTTCTACAGATACGCAGTATTTT,CSVEKGPSTDTQYF
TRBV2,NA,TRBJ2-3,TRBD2,TGTGCCAGCAGTGATTTACTAGCGGTCACAGATACGCAGTATTTT,CASSDLLAVTDTQYF
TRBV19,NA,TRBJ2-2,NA,TGTGCCAGTAGACAGGGAAACACCGGGGAGCTGTTTTTT,CASRQGNTGELFF
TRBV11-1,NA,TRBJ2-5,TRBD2,TGTGCCAGCAGCTTTGGTTCGTTAGCGGGAGGGTCGGAGACCCAGTACTTC,CASSFGSLAGGSETQYF
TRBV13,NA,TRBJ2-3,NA,TGTGCCAGCAGCTTAGCGGATGGGACTAGCACAGATACGCAGTATTTT,CASSLADGTSTDTQYF
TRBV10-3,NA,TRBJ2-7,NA,TGTGCCATCAGTCGGGAGAATCTCTTCGAGCAGTACTTC,CAISRENLFEQYF
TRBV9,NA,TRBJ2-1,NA,TGTGCCAGCAGCGTAAGGGGGACCTACAATGAGCAGTTCTTC,CASSVRGTYNEQFF
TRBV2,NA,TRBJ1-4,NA,TGTGCCAGTACCGAGCAGGCATCTAATGAAAAACTGTTTTTT,CASTEQASNEKLFF
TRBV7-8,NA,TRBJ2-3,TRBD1,TGTGCCAGCAGCAAGACAGGGAGTGGAACAGATACGCAGTATTTT,CASSKTGSGTDTQYF
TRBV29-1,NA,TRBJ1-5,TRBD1,TGCAGCGTAGGGGGCTTCAATCAGCCCCAGCATTTT,CSVGGFNQPQHF
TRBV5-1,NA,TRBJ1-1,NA,TGCGCCAGCAGCCCCACAGGGAACACTGAAGCTTTCTTT,CASSPTGNTEAFF
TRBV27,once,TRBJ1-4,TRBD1,TGTGCCAGCAGTCTATTTACAGGGGGCGATGAAAAACTGTTTTTT,CASSLFTGGDEKLFF
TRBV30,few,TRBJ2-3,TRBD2,TGTGCCTGCGGCCTAGCGGGCGGCACAGATACGCAGTATTTT,CACGLAGGTDTQYF
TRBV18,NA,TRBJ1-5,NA,TGTGCCAGCTCACCAGGGAGGCAACTTAGCAATCAGCCCCAGCATTTT,CASSPGRQLSNQPQHF
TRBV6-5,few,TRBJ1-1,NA,TGTGCCAGCAGTTACTTACAGGGTGGGACTGAAGCTTTCTTT,CASSYLQGGTEAFF
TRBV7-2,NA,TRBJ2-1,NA,TGTGCCAGCAGCTTAATGGGAGGCAATGAGCAGTTCTTC,CASSLMGGNEQFF
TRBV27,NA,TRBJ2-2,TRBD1,TGTGCCAGCAGTAGGGGGCCCGGGGAGCTGTTTTTT,CASSRGPGELFF